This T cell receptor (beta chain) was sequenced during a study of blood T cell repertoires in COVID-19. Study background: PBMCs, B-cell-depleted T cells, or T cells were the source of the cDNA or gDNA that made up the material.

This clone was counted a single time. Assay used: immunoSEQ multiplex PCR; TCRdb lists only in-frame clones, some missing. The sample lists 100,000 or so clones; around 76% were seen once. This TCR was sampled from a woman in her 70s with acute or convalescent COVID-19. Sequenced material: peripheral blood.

The CDR3 sequence: CASSRYLAPVTDTQYF. For the CDR3, the DNA is TGTGCCAGCAGCCGATATCTAGCTCCGGTCACAGATACGCAGTATTTT. The chain recombines TRBV7-9 with TRBJ2-3, with D possibly being TRBD2 (5 bases). Trimming removed 5 bases from V and 2 bases from J, with 17 bases in between. CDR1 and CDR2 (germline): SEHNR, FQNEAQ (reference sequence). This CDR3 spans 16 amino acids.